This is a list of T cell receptor beta chains from one sample in a study of blood T cell repertoires in COVID-19. TCRdb keeps only in-frame clones here, not all; method: immunoSEQ multiplex PCR. The table shows 140,000 to 150,000 clones, with over 70% occurring only once. The sequenced sample was PBMCs or T cells enriched from blood (not recorded which). The source of these receptors is a man aged 55 to 69 who had recovered from COVID-19. Both conserved end residues are part of each CDR3. D genes are given only for firm matches. The size of a clone is reported for some rows only, either as once, few or many, or as a class for expanded clones.

clone_size d_call cdr3_length j_call v_call cdr3_aa cdr3_nt
NA TRBD2 16 TRBJ2-3 TRBV6-2/TRBV6-3 CASSTTSGGKTDTQYF TGTGCCAGCAGTACTACTAGCGGGGGGAAGACAGATACGCAGTATTTT
NA TRBD2 16 TRBJ2-5 TRBV24-1 CATSDSRASGRETQYF TGTGCCACCAGTGACTCCAGGGCTAGCGGGAGAGAGACCCAGTACTTC
NA TRBD2 14 TRBJ2-5 TRBV18 CASSPREGRETQYF TGTGCCAGCTCACCAAGGGAGGGGCGAGAGACCCAGTACTTC
NA TRBD1 14 TRBJ1-1 TRBV6-5 CASSYMRGLTEAFF TGTGCCAGCAGTTACATGAGGGGGCTCACTGAAGCTTTCTTT
NA NA 13 TRBJ1-1 TRBV2 CASSASAGHEAFF TGTGCCAGCTCTGCCTCGGCAGGGCATGAAGCTTTCTTT
NA NA 15 TRBJ1-4 TRBV28 CASSLSDATNEKLFF TGTGCCAGCAGTTTAAGCGATGCAACTAATGAAAAACTGTTTTTT
NA TRBD1 17 TRBJ2-7 TRBV28 CASSPITLLDRIYEQYF TGTGCCAGCAGTCCCATCACCCTCCTGGACAGGATTTACGAGCAGTACTTC
NA NA 11 TRBJ1-6 TRBV11-2 CASSAGSPLHF TGTGCCAGCAGCGCAGGATCACCCCTCCACTTT
NA NA 16 TRBJ1-2 TRBV21-1 CASSSGQGQTNYGYTF TGTGCCAGCAGCTCCGGACAGGGACAAACTAACTATGGCTACACCTTC
few NA 13 TRBJ1-2 TRBV10-2 CASTTDPLFGYTF TGCGCCAGCACGACTGACCCTCTATTTGGCTACACCTTC
NA TRBD2 15 TRBJ2-7 TRBV14 CASSGLAGGSYEQYF TGTGCCAGCAGCGGCTTAGCGGGGGGCTCCTACGAGCAGTACTTC
once NA 12 TRBJ1-1 TRBV2 CASRGDGTEAFF TGTGCCAGCCGGGGGGATGGCACTGAAGCTTTCTTT
NA NA 14 TRBJ2-5 TRBV7-2 CASSFGILQETQYF TGTGCCAGCAGCTTCGGGATTCTACAAGAGACCCAGTACTTC
NA NA 13 TRBJ2-5 TRBV7-6 CASSTSSPETQYF TGTGCCAGCAGCACTTCTAGCCCGGAGACCCAGTACTTC
NA NA 12 TRBJ2-7 TRBV5-4 CASSVDRYEQYF TGTGCCAGCAGCGTGGATCGCTACGAGCAGTACTTC
NA NA 17 TRBJ2-5 TRBV19 CASSMGHLTAAQETQYF TGTGCCAGTAGTATGGGTCATCTAACAGCCGCCCAAGAGACCCAGTACTTC
NA TRBD1 15 TRBJ2-2 TRBV6-5 CASSPPGTGTGELFF TGTGCCAGCAGTCCACCCGGGACAGGGACCGGGGAGCTGTTTTTT
NA TRBD1 15 TRBJ2-2 TRBV2 CASRLQGVDTGELFF TGTGCCAGCAGACTACAGGGGGTGGACACCGGGGAGCTGTTTTTT
NA NA 14 TRBJ2-1 TRBV19 CASSIGFLELEQFF TGTGCCAGTAGTATCGGTTTCTTAGAGCTTGAGCAGTTCTTC
NA NA 18 TRBJ1-4 TRBV30 CAWSVRSGFGETNEKLFF TGTGCCTGGAGTGTACGTTCAGGGTTTGGAGAGACTAATGAAAAACTGTTTTTT
NA TRBD2 12 TRBJ2-7 TRBV29-1 CSVRGAYNEQYF TGCAGCGTGCGGGGGGCGTATAACGAGCAGTACTTC
NA NA 13 TRBJ1-6 TRBV30 CAWSPGSGSPLHF TGTGCCTGGAGTCCGGGGTCCGGGTCACCCCTCCACTTT
once NA 12 TRBJ1-2 TRBV6-5 CASSHTGLGYTF TGTGCCAGCAGTCATACAGGGTTAGGCTACACCTTC
NA TRBD1 18 TRBJ2-2 TRBV29-1 CSVEDRSGQGANTGELFF TGCAGCGTTGAAGATCGGAGTGGACAGGGGGCGAACACCGGGGAGCTGTTTTTT
NA NA 14 TRBJ1-1 TRBV5-6 CASSWKREGSEAFF TGTGCCAGCAGCTGGAAGCGGGAGGGATCTGAAGCTTTCTTT
NA NA 17 TRBJ1-5 TRBV24-1 CATSDLRRGEDNQPQHF TGTGCCACCAGTGATCTCCGCAGGGGCGAGGACAATCAGCCCCAGCATTTT
NA TRBD2 14 TRBJ2-1 TRBV6-2/TRBV6-3 CASSFGLAGREQFF TGTGCCAGCAGTTTTGGACTAGCGGGTCGGGAGCAGTTCTTC
NA NA 14 TRBJ2-3 TRBV5-4 CASSSREGTDTQYF TGTGCCAGCAGCTCTCGCGAGGGCACAGATACGCAGTATTTT
NA TRBD2 14 TRBJ2-3 TRBV30 CAWSISGFTDTQYF TGTGCCTGGAGTATTAGCGGGTTCACAGATACGCAGTATTTT
NA NA 12 TRBJ2-5 TRBV2 CASRDYGETQYF TGTGCCAGCAGGGACTATGGGGAGACCCAGTACTTC
NA NA 17 TRBJ1-5 TRBV21-1 CASSKGAEGASNQPQHF TGTGCCAGCAGCAAAGGGGCAGAGGGGGCTAGCAATCAGCCCCAGCATTTT
NA NA 12 TRBJ2-1 TRBV29-1 CSVATTWDEQFF TGCAGCGTTGCTACGACTTGGGATGAGCAGTTCTTC
NA TRBD1 15 TRBJ1-1 TRBV7-8 CASSLRTGGNSEAFF TGTGCCAGCAGCCTGAGGACAGGGGGGAACTCTGAAGCTTTCTTT
NA TRBD1 15 TRBJ1-1 TRBV2 CASSESIRGPTEAFF TGTGCCAGCAGTGAATCGATCAGGGGGCCCACTGAAGCTTTCTTT
NA NA 15 TRBJ1-1 TRBV28 CTSSLSLGGNTEAFF TGTACCAGCAGTTTAAGTCTCGGGGGGAACACTGAAGCTTTCTTT
NA NA 12 TRBJ2-7 TRBV28 CASSSGVREQYF TGTGCCAGCAGTTCGGGGGTGAGGGAGCAGTACTTC
NA TRBD1 18 TRBJ1-1 TRBV6-4 CASSSGGTGVKSDTEAFF TGTGCCAGCAGTTCAGGTGGGACAGGGGTGAAGTCTGACACTGAAGCTTTCTTT
NA TRBD2 13 TRBJ2-2 TRBV7-8 CASSRAGGRELFF TGTGCCAGCAGCCGCGCGGGGGGCAGGGAGCTGTTTTTT
NA TRBD1 13 TRBJ1-3 TRBV5-6 CASGTGGGNTIYF TGTGCCAGCGGCACAGGGGGCGGAAACACCATATATTTT
NA NA 15 TRBJ2-5 TRBV10-3 CAISDSMGSKETQYF TGTGCCATCAGTGACTCCATGGGCTCGAAAGAGACCCAGTACTTC
NA NA 13 TRBJ2-5 TRBV12-5 CASGTGTAETQYF TGTGCTAGTGGTACCGGGACTGCAGAGACCCAGTACTTC
NA NA 15 TRBJ1-6 TRBV6-5 CASTPARGGNSPLHF TGTGCCAGCACTCCAGCCAGGGGCGGTAATTCACCCCTCCACTTT
NA TRBD1 15 TRBJ2-5 TRBV11-2 CASSPGTGPFETQYF TGTGCCAGCAGCCCCGGGACAGGGCCCTTCGAGACCCAGTACTTC
NA NA 15 TRBJ2-1 TRBV5-1 CASSGTVSSYNEQFF TGCGCCAGCAGCGGGACTGTCAGCTCCTACAATGAGCAGTTCTTC
NA NA 12 TRBJ1-1 TRBV7-2 CASSPFGQGIFF NA
NA NA 15 TRBJ2-3 TRBV15 CATSRMGGSTDTQYF TGTGCCACCAGCAGAATGGGGGGAAGCACAGATACGCAGTATTTT
NA NA 13 TRBJ1-1 TRBV10-3 CAISEGRGTEAFF TGTGCCATCAGTGAAGGTAGGGGCACTGAAGCTTTCTTT
NA TRBD1 12 TRBJ1-1 TRBV6-5 CASSAGGTEAFF TGTGCCAGCAGCGCAGGGGGGACTGAAGCTTTCTTT
NA TRBD1 14 TRBJ1-3 TRBV28 CASSYRDRRNTIYF TGTGCCAGCAGTTACCGGGACAGGAGAAACACCATATATTTT
NA NA 14 TRBJ1-1 TRBV5-4 CASSSEGYRAGAFF TGTGCCAGCAGCTCCGAAGGGTACAGGGCAGGAGCTTTCTTT
once TRBD1 17 TRBJ1-6 TRBV28 CASSLGTGSTANSPLHF TGTGCCAGCAGTTTAGGGACAGGTTCCACCGCAAATTCACCCCTCCACTTT